This is a list of T cell receptor beta chains from one sample in a study of blood T cell repertoires in COVID-19. Clones were read by immunoSEQ multiplex PCR, and TCRdb kept only the in-frame ones, dropping some. The sample has 250,000 or so clones, around nine tenths seen once. Sequenced input: PBMCs or T cells enriched from blood (not recorded which). These receptors came from a man younger than 40 who had recovered from COVID-19. CDR3s include the opening cysteine and the closing phenylalanine or tryptophan. The D gene is left open where the match is weak. Clone size is given for some rows only: seen once, a few or many times, or a class if the clone is expanded.

>TRBV6-4|TRBJ2-5|.|.
CASSDQSPPPSQETQYF
TGTGCCAGCAGTGACCAGTCGCCGCCCCCATCTCAAGAGACCCAGTACTTC
>TRBV29-1|TRBJ2-3|TRBD2|.
CSVGLAEPPSTDTQYF
TGCAGCGTAGGACTAGCGGAGCCCCCTAGCACAGATACGCAGTATTTT
>TRBV11-2|TRBJ2-2|.|few
CASSLSLEPGELFF
TGTGCCAGCAGCCTAAGCCTTGAACCCGGGGAGCTGTTTTTT
>TRBV3-1/TRBV3-2|TRBJ2-7|TRBD2|.
CASSHKTSGSYEQYF
TGTGCCAGCAGCCATAAGACTAGCGGCTCCTACGAGCAGTACTTC
>TRBV29-1|TRBJ2-7|.|.
CSVEDGGTLYEQYF
TGCAGCGTTGAAGACGGAGGGACGCTGTACGAGCAGTACTTC
>TRBV29-1|TRBJ1-2|TRBD1|.
CSVGGGQGASGYTF
TGCAGCGTTGGTGGGGGACAGGGGGCCTCTGGCTACACCTTC
>TRBV7-2|TRBJ2-2|TRBD1|.
CASSLVDRGRTGELFF
TGTGCCAGCAGCTTAGTGGACAGGGGGCGTACCGGGGAGCTGTTTTTT
>TRBV21-1|TRBJ1-1|.|.
CASSKYRDRGENTEAFF
TGTGCCAGCAGCAAATACCGAGACAGGGGAGAGAACACTGAAGCTTTCTTT
>TRBV3-1/TRBV3-2|TRBJ2-7|TRBD1|.
CASSPKPGTGVYEQYF
TGTGCCAGCAGCCCAAAACCTGGGACAGGGGTCTACGAGCAGTACTTC
>TRBV27|TRBJ2-7|TRBD1|.
CASSRDRGFYEQYF
TGTGCCAGCAGCCGGGACAGGGGGTTCTACGAGCAGTACTTC
>TRBV7-9|TRBJ2-7|TRBD2|.
CASSSTTTSGGVQYF
TGTGCCAGCAGCTCCACGACGACTAGCGGTGGGGTGCAGTACTTC
>TRBV4-3|TRBJ2-6|TRBD2|.
CASSPGLAVSGANVLTF
TGCGCCAGCAGCCCGGGACTAGCGGTCTCTGGGGCCAACGTCCTGACTTTC
>TRBV30|TRBJ1-3|.|.
CAWATRDTIYF
TGTGCCTGGGCCACGCGGGACACCATATATTTT
>TRBV19|TRBJ1-6|TRBD1|.
CASSETGGESPLHF
TGTGCCAGTAGTGAAACAGGGGGAGAATCACCCCTCCACTTT
>TRBV27|TRBJ1-4|.|.
CASSLPGRLEKLFF
TGTGCCAGCAGTTTACCAGGGCGGCTCGAAAAACTGTTTTTT
>TRBV5-1|TRBJ2-7|TRBD1|few
CASSSTGTGNSYEQYF
TGCGCCAGCAGCTCGACCGGGACAGGGAACTCCTACGAGCAGTACTTC
>TRBV10-3|TRBJ2-1|.|once
CAISERTESNEQFF
TGTGCCATCAGTGAACGGACAGAGTCCAATGAGCAGTTCTTC
>TRBV5-1|TRBJ2-1|.|.
CASSLTGNEQFF
TGCGCCAGCAGCTTGACGGGGAATGAGCAGTTCTTC
>TRBV12-2|TRBJ1-3|.|once
CASRLRVGQAYSGNTIYF
TGTGCAAGTCGCTTAAGGGTGGGACAGGCCTACTCTGGAAACACCATATATTTT
>TRBV28|TRBJ1-2|.|.
CASRRPGNSGTNYGYTF
TGTGCCAGCAGACGTCCCGGGAACTCGGGGACTAACTATGGCTACACCTTC
>TRBV6-5|TRBJ2-7|TRBD1|once
CASRAPGTAYEQYF
TGTGCCAGCAGGGCCCCTGGGACAGCCTACGAGCAGTACTTC
>TRBV6-6|TRBJ1-3|.|.
CASRTYGNTIYF
TGTGCCAGCAGGACATATGGAAACACCATATATTTT
>TRBV5-6|TRBJ2-4|TRBD1|.
CASSRTGTGGRIIQYF
TGTGCCAGCAGCCGGACAGGGACAGGGGGCCGGATCATTCAGTACTTC
>TRBV9|TRBJ1-2|TRBD1|.
CASSATGGSANYGYTF
TGTGCCAGTAGCGCCACAGGGGGGTCAGCTAACTATGGCTACACCTTC
>TRBV5-1|TRBJ2-7|TRBD2|.
CASSFNPSGGYEQYF
TGCGCCAGCAGCTTTAATCCTAGCGGGGGTTACGAGCAGTACTTC
>TRBV7-2|TRBJ1-5|TRBD1|.
CASSATGFGQPQHF
TGTGCCAGCAGCGCGACAGGGTTTGGGCAGCCCCAGCATTTT
>TRBV3-1/TRBV3-2|TRBJ2-3|TRBD2|.
CASSQNLAGADTQYF
TGTGCCAGCAGCCAAAATCTAGCGGGGGCCGATACGCAGTATTTT
>TRBV6-4|TRBJ2-1|.|.
CASSDSWLPPNNEQFF
TGTGCCAGCAGTGACTCATGGCTTCCTCCAAACAATGAGCAGTTCTTC
>TRBV5-6|TRBJ2-7|TRBD1|once
CASSLLGQGSYEQYF
TGTGCCAGCAGCTTGCTAGGACAGGGGAGCTACGAGCAGTACTTC
>TRBV4-2|TRBJ1-1|.|.
CASSPGGGGDTEAFF
TGTGCCAGCAGCCCCGGAGGCGGGGGAGACACTGAAGCTTTCTTT
>TRBV3-1/TRBV3-2|TRBJ2-3|TRBD2|.
CASSLRASGRGTDTQYF
TGTGCCAGCAGCCTCCGGGCTAGCGGGAGAGGGACAGATACGCAGTATTTT
>TRBV30|TRBJ2-7|.|.
CAWIQGGEQYF
TGTGCCTGGATCCAAGGGGGCGAGCAGTACTTC
>TRBV21-1|TRBJ2-2|.|.
CASSKEQGKLNTGELFF
TGTGCCAGCAGCAAAGAACAGGGGAAACTGAACACCGGGGAGCTGTTTTTT
>TRBV13|TRBJ2-3|.|.
CASSRTAAGLGYF
TGTGCCAGCAGCAGAACGGCGGCCGGTTTGGGGTATTTT
>TRBV19|TRBJ1-5|.|once
CASSFASRGGNQPQHF
TGTGCCAGTAGTTTTGCGTCCAGGGGTGGCAATCAGCCCCAGCATTTT
>TRBV27|TRBJ1-4|.|.
CASRRSGMNEKLFF
TGTGCCAGCAGACGGTCGGGAATGAATGAAAAACTGTTTTTT
>TRBV7-2|TRBJ2-1|.|.
CASSLVSSGSYNEQFF
TGTGCCAGCAGCTTAGTAAGTAGCGGCTCCTACAATGAGCAGTTCTTC